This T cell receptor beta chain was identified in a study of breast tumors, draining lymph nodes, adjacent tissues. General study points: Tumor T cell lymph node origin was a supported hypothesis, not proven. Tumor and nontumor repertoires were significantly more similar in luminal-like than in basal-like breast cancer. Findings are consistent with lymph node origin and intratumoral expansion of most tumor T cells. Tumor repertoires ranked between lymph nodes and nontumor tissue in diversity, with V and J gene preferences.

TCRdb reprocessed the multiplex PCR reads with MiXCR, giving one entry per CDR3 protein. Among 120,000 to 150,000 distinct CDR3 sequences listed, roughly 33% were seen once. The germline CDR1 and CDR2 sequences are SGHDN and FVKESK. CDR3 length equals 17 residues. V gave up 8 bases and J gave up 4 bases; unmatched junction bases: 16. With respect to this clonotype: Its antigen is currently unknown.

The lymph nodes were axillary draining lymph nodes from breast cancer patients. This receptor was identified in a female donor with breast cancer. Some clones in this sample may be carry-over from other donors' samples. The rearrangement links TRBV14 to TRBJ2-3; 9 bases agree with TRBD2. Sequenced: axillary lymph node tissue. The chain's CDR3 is CASSPAGSGGRADTQYF. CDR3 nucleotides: TGTGCCAGCTCACCCGCCGGTAGCGGGGGTCGGGCAGATACGCAGTATTTT. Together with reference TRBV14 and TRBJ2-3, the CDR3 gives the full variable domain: EAGVTQFPSHSVIEKGQTVTLRCDPISGHDNLYWYRRVMGKEIKFLLHFVKESKQDESGMPNNRFLAERTGGTYSTLKVQPAELEDSGVYFCASSPAGSGGRADTQYFGPGTRLTVL.